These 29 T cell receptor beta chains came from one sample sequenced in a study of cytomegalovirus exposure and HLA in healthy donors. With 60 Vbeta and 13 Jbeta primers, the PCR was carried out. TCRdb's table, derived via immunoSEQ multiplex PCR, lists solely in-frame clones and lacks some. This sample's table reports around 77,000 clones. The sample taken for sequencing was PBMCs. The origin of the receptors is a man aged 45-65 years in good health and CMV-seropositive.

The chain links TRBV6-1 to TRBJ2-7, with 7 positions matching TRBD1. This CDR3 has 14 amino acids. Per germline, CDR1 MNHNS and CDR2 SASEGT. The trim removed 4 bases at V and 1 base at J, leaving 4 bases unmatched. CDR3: CASSVGGGSYEQYV. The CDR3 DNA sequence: TGTGCCAGCAGTGTAGGGGGCGGATCCTACGAGCAGTACGTC.

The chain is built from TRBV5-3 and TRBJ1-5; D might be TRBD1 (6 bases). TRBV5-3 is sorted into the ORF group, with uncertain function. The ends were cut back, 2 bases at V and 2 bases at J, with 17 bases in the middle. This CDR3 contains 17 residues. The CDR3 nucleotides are TGTGCCAGAAGCTTAAGCCCACAGGGCGGATGCAATCAGCCCCAGCATTTT. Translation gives CARSLSPQGGCNQPQHF.

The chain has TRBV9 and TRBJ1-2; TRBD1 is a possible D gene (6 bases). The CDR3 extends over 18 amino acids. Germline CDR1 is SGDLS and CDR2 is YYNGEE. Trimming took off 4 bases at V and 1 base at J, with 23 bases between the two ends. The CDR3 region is CASSHYPPRQESNYGYTF. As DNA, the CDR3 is TGTGCCAGCAGCCACTACCCCCCCCGACAGGAGAGTAACTATGGCTACACCTTC. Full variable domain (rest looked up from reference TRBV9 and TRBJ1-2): DSGVTQTPKHLITATGQRVTLRCSPRSGDLSVYWYQQSLDQGLQFLIQYYNGEERAKGNILERFSAQQFPDLHSELNLSSLELGDSALYFCASSHYPPRQESNYGYTFGSGTRLTVV.

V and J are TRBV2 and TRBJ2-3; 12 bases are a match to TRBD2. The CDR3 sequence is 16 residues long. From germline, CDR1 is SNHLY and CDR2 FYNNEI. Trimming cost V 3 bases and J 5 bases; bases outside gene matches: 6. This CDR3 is CASSEASGGARDTQYF. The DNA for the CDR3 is TGTGCCAGCAGTGAGGCTAGCGGGGGGGCGAGAGATACGCAGTATTTT.

The CDR3, as DNA: TGTGCCAGCAGCTCCCTCCAGCGGGGGGGCCTAGGTGAAGAGACCCAGTACTTC. Translating gives CASSSLQRGGLGEETQYF. The chain links TRBV5-4 to TRBJ2-5; 10 positions match TRBD2. Germline trimming cut 3 bases from V and 3 bases from J; bases unmatched to any gene: 14. Germline assignment: CDR1 SGHNT and CDR2 YYREEE (reference sequence). This CDR3 is built from 18 residues.

In DNA, the CDR3 is TGTGCCAGCAGGGAACAGGGGGCGGTGAACACTGAAGCTTTCTTT. Amino acids: CASREQGAVNTEAFF. The chain employs TRBV28 and TRBJ1-1, with TRBD1 identical over 9 bases. The CDR3 runs to 15 residues. Germline V gene data show CDR1 as MDHEN and CDR2 as SYDVKM. V was clipped by 6 bases and J by 0 bases; unmatched bases: 5.

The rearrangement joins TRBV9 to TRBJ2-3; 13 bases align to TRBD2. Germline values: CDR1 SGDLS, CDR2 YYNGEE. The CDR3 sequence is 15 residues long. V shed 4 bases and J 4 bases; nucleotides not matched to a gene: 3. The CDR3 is CASSTSGGASDTQYF. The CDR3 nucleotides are TGTGCCAGCAGCACTAGCGGGGGGGCTTCAGATACGCAGTATTTT.

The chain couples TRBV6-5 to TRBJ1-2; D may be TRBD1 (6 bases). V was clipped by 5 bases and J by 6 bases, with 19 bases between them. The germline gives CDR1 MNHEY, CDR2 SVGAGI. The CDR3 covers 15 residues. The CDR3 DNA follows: TGTGCCAGCAGTACTACAAATTCACAGGGAAATGGCTACACCTTC. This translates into CASSTTNSQGNGYTF.

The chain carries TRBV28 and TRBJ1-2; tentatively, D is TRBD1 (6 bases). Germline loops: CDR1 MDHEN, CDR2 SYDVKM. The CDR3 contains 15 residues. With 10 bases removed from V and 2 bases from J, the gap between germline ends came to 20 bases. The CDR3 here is CAIVTQKQGNYGYTF. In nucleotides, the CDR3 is TGTGCCATCGTCACACAAAAACAGGGAAACTATGGCTACACCTTC.

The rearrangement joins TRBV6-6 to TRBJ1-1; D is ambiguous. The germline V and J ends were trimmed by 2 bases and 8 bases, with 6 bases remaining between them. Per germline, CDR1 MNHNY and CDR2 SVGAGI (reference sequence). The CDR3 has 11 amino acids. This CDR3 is CASSYGQEAFF. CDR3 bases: TGTGCCAGCAGTTACGGGCAGGAAGCTTTCTTT.

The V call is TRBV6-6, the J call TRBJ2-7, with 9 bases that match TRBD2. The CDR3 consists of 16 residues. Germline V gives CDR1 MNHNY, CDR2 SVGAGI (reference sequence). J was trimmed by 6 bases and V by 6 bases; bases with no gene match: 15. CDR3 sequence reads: CASSPGTSRDPTEQYF. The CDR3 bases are TGTGCCAGCAGCCCCGGGACTAGCCGGGACCCCACCGAGCAGTACTTC.

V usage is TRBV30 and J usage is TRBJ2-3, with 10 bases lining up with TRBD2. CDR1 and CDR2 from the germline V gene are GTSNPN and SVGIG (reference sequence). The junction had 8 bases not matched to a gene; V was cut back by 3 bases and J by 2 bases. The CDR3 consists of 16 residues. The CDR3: CAWSDRTSGHTDTQYF. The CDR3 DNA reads TGTGCCTGGAGCGATAGGACTAGCGGACACACAGATACGCAGTATTTT.

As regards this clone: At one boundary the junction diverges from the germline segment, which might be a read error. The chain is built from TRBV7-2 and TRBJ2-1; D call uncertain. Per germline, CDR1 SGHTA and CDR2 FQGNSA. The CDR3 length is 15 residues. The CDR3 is CASSQLANSDNEQFF. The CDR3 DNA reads TGTGCCAGCAGCCAACTCGCGAACTCCGACAATGAGCAGTTCTTC.

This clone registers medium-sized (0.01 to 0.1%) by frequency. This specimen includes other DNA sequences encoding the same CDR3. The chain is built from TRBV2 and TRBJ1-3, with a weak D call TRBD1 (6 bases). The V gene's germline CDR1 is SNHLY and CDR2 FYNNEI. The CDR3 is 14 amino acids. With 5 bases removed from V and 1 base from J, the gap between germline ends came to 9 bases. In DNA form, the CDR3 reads TGTGCCAGCAGTTGGACAGTGTCTGGAAACACCATATATTTT. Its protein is CASSWTVSGNTIYF.

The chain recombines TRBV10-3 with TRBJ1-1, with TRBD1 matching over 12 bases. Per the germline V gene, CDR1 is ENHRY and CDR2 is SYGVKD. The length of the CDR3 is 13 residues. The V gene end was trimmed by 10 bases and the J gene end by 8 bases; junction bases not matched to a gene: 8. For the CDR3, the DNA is TGTGCCACAGGGGGGGGGACAGGGGGCGAAGCTTTCTTT. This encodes CATGGGTGGEAFF.

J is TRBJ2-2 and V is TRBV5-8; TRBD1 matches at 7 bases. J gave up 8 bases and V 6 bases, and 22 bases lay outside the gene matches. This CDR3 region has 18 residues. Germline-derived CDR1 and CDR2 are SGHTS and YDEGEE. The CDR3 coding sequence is TGTGCCAGCACCCCCAAGGGGGCAATCCTAAATGGCTTAGGGGAGCTGTTTTTT. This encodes CASTPKGAILNGLGELFF.

CDR3 loop: CASSLRGPSSYEQYV. The CDR3, as DNA: TGTGCCAGCAGCTTAAGAGGGCCTAGCTCCTACGAGCAGTACGTC. This sequence joins TRBV7-8 and TRBJ2-7; D might be TRBD2 (5 bases). Germline assignment: CDR1 SGHVS and CDR2 FQNEAQ. Trimming took 2 bases from V and 0 from J, leaving 11 bases between them. The CDR3 loop spans 15 amino acids.

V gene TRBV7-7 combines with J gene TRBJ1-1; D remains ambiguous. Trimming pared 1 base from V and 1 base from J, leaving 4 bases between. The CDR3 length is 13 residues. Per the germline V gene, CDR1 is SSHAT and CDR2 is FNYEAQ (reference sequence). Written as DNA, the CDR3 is TGTGCCAGCAGCTTAGACACGAACACTGAAGCTTTCTTT. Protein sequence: CASSLDTNTEAFF. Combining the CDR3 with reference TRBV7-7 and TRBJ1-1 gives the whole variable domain GAGVSQSPRYKVTKRGQDVTLRCDPISSHATLYWYQQALGQGPEFLTYFNYEAQPDKSGLPSDRFSAERPEGSISTLTIQRTEQRDSAMYRCASSLDTNTEAFFGQGTRLTVV.

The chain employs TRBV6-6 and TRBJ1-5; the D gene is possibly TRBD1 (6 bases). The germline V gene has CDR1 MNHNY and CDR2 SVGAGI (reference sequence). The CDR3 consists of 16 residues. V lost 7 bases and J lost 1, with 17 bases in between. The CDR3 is CASTRTGLTSNQPQHF. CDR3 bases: TGTGCCAGCACCCGTACAGGGTTGACGAGCAATCAGCCCCAGCATTTT.

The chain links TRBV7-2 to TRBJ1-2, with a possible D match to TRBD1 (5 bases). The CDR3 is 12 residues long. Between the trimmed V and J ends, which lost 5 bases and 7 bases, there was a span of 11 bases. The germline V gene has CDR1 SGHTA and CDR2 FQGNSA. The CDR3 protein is CASSVQGSGYTF. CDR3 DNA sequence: TGTGCCAGCAGCGTCCAGGGAAGTGGCTACACCTTC.

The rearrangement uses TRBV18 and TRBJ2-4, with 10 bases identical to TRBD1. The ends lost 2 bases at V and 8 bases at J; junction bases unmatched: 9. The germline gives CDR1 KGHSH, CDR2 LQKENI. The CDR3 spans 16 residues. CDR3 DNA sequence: TGTGCCAGCTCACCAGAGCCGGGACAGGGGAACGACATTCAGTACTTC. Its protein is CASSPEPGQGNDIQYF.

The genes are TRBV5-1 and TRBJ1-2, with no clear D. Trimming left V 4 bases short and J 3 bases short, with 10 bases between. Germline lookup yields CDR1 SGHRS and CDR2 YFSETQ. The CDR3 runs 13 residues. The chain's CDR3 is CASSGPLYYGYTF. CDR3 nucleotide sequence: TGCGCCAGCAGCGGCCCCCTTTACTATGGCTACACCTTC. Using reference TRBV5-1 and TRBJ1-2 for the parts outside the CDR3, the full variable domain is KAGVTQTPRYLIKTRGQQVTLSCSPISGHRSVSWYQQTPGQGLQFLFEYFSETQRNKGNFPGRFSGRQFSNSRSEMNVSTLELGDSALYLCASSGPLYYGYTFGSGTRLTVV.

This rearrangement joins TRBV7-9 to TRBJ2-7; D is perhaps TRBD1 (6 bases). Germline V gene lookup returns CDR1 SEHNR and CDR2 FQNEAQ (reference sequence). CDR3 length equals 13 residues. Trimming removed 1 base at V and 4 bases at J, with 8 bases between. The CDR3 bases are TGTGCCAGCAGCTTAGGGACAGTATACGAGCAGTACGTC. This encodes CASSLGTVYEQYV.

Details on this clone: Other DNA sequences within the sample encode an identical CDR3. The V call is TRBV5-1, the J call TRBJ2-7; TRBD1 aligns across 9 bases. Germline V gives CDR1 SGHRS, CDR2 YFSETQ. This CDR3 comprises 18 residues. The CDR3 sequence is CDPSSSPISGQGTYEQYF. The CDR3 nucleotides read TGCGACCCTAGTTCGTCACCTATATCGGGACAGGGTACGTACGAGCAGTACTTC.

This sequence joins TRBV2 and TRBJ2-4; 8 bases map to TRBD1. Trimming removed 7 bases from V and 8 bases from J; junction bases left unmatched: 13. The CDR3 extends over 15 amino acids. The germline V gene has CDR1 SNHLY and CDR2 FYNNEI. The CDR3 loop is CASISGTGGVDIQYF. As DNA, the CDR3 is TGTGCCAGCATTTCAGGGACAGGAGGCGTAGACATTCAGTACTTC.

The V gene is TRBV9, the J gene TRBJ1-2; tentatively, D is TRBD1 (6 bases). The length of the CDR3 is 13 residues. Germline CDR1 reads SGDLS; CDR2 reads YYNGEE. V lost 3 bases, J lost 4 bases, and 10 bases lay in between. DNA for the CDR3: TGTGCCAGCAGCGCAGGGGCCGCCTATGGCTACACCTTC. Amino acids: CASSAGAAYGYTF.

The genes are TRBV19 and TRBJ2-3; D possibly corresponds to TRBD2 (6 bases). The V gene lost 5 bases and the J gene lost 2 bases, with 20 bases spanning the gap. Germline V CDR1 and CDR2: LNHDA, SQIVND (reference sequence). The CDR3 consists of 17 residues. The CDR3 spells CASSDLAPAANTDTQYF. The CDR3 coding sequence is TGTGCCAGTAGTGATCTAGCGCCGGCCGCCAACACAGATACGCAGTATTTT.

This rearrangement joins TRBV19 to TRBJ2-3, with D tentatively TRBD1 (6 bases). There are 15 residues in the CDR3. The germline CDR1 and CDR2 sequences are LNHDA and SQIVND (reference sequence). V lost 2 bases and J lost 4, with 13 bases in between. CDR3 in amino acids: CASSIPGVVADTQYF. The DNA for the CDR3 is TGTGCCAGTAGTATACCAGGGGTAGTAGCAGATACGCAGTATTTT.

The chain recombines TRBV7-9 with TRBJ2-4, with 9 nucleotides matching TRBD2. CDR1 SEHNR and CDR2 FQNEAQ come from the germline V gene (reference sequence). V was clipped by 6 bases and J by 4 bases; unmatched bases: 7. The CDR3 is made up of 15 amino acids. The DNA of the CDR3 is TGTGCCAGCAGTCTAGGGGCGGGGGGGAAAAACATTCAGTACTTC. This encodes CASSLGAGGKNIQYF.